These 12 T cell receptor beta chains were all obtained from the same sample, sequenced in a study of cytomegalovirus exposure and HLA in healthy donors. PCR employed 60 Vbeta and 13 Jbeta primers. Method: immunoSEQ multiplex PCR; TCRdb's copy keeps in-frame clones and lacks some. The table includes 150,000 to 200,000 clones, 75% to 90% detected once. Material: PBMCs. The receptor source for this set is a woman aged 18 to 35 in good health and CMV-seronegative.

This CDR3 reads CASSALAGVDEQYF. The CDR3 bases are TGTGCCAGCAGCGCTCTAGCGGGAGTAGACGAGCAGTACTTC. The gene calls are TRBV5-4 and TRBJ2-5, with 10 bases lining up with TRBD2. The end of the DNA is better explained by TRBJ2-7, so the J call may be wrong. The germline gives CDR1 SGHNT, CDR2 YYREEE (reference sequence). CDR3 length equals 14 residues.

The rearrangement links TRBV19 to TRBJ2-7; 10 bases fit TRBD1. V lost 4 bases to trimming and J lost 3 bases; unmatched junction nucleotides: 3. CDR3 length: 14 residues. The germline CDR1 and CDR2 sequences are LNHDA and SQIVND (reference sequence). The CDR3 region has the DNA TGTGCCAGTAGTAGGGACAGGGGTTTCTACGAGCAGTACTTC. Its translation: CASSRDRGFYEQYF.

This chain links TRBV27 with TRBJ1-2, with 7 bases that match TRBD1. This CDR3 spans 15 amino acids. Trimming took 2 bases from V and 4 from J; bases not matched to a gene: 7. CDR1 and CDR2 (germline): MNHEY, SMNVEV (reference sequence). The CDR3 protein is CASSLTGQRFYGYTF. The CDR3 nucleotides are TGTGCCAGCAGTTTAACGGGACAGCGGTTCTATGGCTACACCTTC.

Notes on this clone: The same CDR3 is also encoded by other DNA sequences in this sample. This sequence joins TRBV29-1 and TRBJ1-1; tentative D call: TRBD1 (5 bases). This CDR3 comprises 11 residues. Germline CDR1 is SQVTM and CDR2 is ANQGSEA. With 4 bases removed from V and 3 bases from J, the gap between germline ends came to 6 bases. The CDR3 DNA reads TGCAGCGTTGGGACATACACTGAAGCTTTCTTT. Protein: CSVGTYTEAFF. Looking up the rest from reference TRBV29-1 and TRBJ1-1 gives the full variable domain: SAVISQKPSRDICQRGTSLTIQCQVDSQVTMMFWYRQQPGQSLTLIATANQGSEATYESGFVIDKFPISRPNLTFSTLTVSNMSPEDSSIYLCSVGTYTEAFFGQGTRLTVV.

This chain connects TRBV19 to TRBJ1-5; D might be TRBD1 (6 bases). This CDR3 contains 15 residues. Germline CDR1 reads LNHDA; CDR2 reads SQIVND (reference sequence). Trimming removed 3 bases at V and 6 bases at J, with 15 bases between. Here the CDR3 reads CASSIGQGPIQPQHF. DNA of the CDR3: TGTGCCAGTAGTATTGGGCAGGGGCCCATTCAGCCCCAGCATTTT.

The chain has TRBV15 and TRBJ2-1; TRBD2 matches 8 bases. V shed 0 bases and J 6 bases; nucleotides not matched to a gene: 4. The CDR3 length is 15 residues. CDR1 and CDR2 from the germline V gene are LNHNV and YYDKDF (reference sequence). CDR3 DNA: TGTGCCACCAGCAGAGAACTAGCGGAGGCCAATGAGCAGTTCTTC. The encoded protein is CATSRELAEANEQFF. Complete variable domain (other parts from reference TRBV15 and TRBJ2-1): DAMVIQNPRYQVTQFGKPVTLSCSQTLNHNVMYWYQQKSSQAPKLLFHYYDKDFNNEADTPDNFQSRRPNTSFCFLDIRSPGLGDTAMYLCATSRELAEANEQFFGPGTRLTVL.

The table lists this clone with a count of one. The chain links TRBV28 to TRBJ2-7, with D perhaps matching TRBD1 (6 bases). V was cut by 6 bases and J by 2 bases, with 11 bases left in between. The germline V gene has CDR1 MDHEN and CDR2 SYDVKM. This CDR3 region has 13 residues. Here the CDR3 reads CASRSDRPYEQYF. The CDR3 DNA follows: TGTGCCAGCAGATCAGACAGGCCCTACGAGCAGTACTTC.

As DNA, the CDR3 is TGTGCCAGCAGTAAAACCGGGACAGGGATCGGCGAGCAGTACTTC. Amino acid sequence: CASSKTGTGIGEQYF. The genes are TRBV6-5 and TRBJ2-7; 9 nucleotides align to TRBD1. Trimming at V came to 5 bases and at J to 6 bases, leaving 11 bases not matched to a gene. Germline CDR1 reads MNHEY; CDR2 reads SVGAGI. This CDR3 contains 15 residues.

This clone was observed a single time. The chain couples TRBV27 to TRBJ2-1; TRBD1 matches at 8 bases. The CDR3 runs 14 residues. Trimming cost V 6 bases and J 7 bases; bases outside gene matches: 8. Looked up from germline, CDR1 is MNHEY and CDR2 is SMNVEV (reference sequence). The CDR3 sequence is CASSFRGRRNEQFF. The CDR3 nucleotides read TGTGCCAGCAGCTTCAGGGGGCGACGAAATGAGCAGTTCTTC.

V gene TRBV4-1 combines with J gene TRBJ2-7; D ambiguous. The V end lost 0 bases, the J end lost 3 bases, and 12 bases lay between the germline ends. The CDR3 has 15 residues. Germline V CDR1 and CDR2: MGHRA, YSYEKL. CDR3 in DNA: TGCGCCAGCAGCCAAGACGTTGCGGCGTTCTACGAGCAGTACTTC. Translation gives CASSQDVAAFYEQYF.

V and J are TRBV19 and TRBJ1-2, with D perhaps matching TRBD1 (6 bases). Between the trimmed V and J ends, which lost 3 bases and 6 bases, there was a span of 11 bases. The CDR3 loop spans 13 amino acids. Germline V gene lookup returns CDR1 LNHDA and CDR2 SQIVND (reference sequence). CDR3 sequence reads: CASSMTAGDGYTF. In DNA form, the CDR3 reads TGTGCCAGTAGTATGACGGCAGGGGATGGCTACACCTTC.

The rearrangement joins TRBV5-5 to TRBJ1-5; D may be TRBD1 (5 bases). Germline V lookup: CDR1 SGHKS, CDR2 YYEKEE (reference sequence). V was cut by 4 bases and J by 0 bases, with 14 bases left in between. The CDR3 extends over 16 amino acids. The CDR3 region is CASSRAGVYSNQPQHF. The CDR3 bases are TGTGCCAGCAGCCGGGCGGGGGTTTATAGCAATCAGCCCCAGCATTTT.